A single sample is the source of the 3 T cell receptor beta chains below, sequenced in a study of cytomegalovirus exposure and HLA in healthy donors. PCR was performed using 60 Vbeta and 13 Jbeta primers. Repertoires were generated with immunoSEQ multiplex PCR, while TCRdb's copy carries only in-frame clones and drops some. The sample lists fewer than 200,000 clones; more than 70% were seen once. The sample was PBMCs. All receptors come from a man aged 35-49 years in good health and CMV-seropositive.

As for this clone: The junction departs from the called germline gene at one end, perhaps through a read error. The V gene is TRBV7-7, the J gene TRBJ2-5; 11 bases agree with TRBD2. The CDR3 spans 17 residues. Germline CDR1 SSHAT, CDR2 FNYEAQ (reference sequence). The CDR3 DNA reads TGTGCTAGCAGCTTAGCGTTAAGGACTAGCGGGCAAGAGACCCAGTACTTC. It is translated as CASSLALRTSGQETQYF. Together with reference TRBV7-7 and TRBJ2-5, the CDR3 gives the full variable domain: GAGVSQSPRYKVTKRGQDVTLRCDPISSHATLYWYQQALGQGPEFLTYFNYEAQPDKSGLPSDRFSAERPEGSISTLTIQRTEQRDSAMYRCASSLALRTSGQETQYFGPGTRLLVL.

In its sample, this clone was seen a few times. This sequence joins TRBV10-2 and TRBJ2-1; TRBD2 matches at 10 bases. The CDR3 sequence is 16 residues long. Trimming cost V 8 bases and J 2 bases; bases outside gene matches: 9. Looked up from germline, CDR1 is WSHSY and CDR2 is SAAADI. This CDR3 reads CASRSNGLAAYNEQFF. In DNA form, the CDR3 reads TGCGCCAGCCGTAGTAATGGACTAGCGGCCTACAATGAGCAGTTCTTC.

This rearrangement joins TRBV30 to TRBJ2-5; TRBD2 aligns across 7 bases. Germline V lookup: CDR1 GTSNPN, CDR2 SVGIG (reference sequence). V lost 6 bases, J lost 5 bases, and 6 bases stayed unmatched. The length of the CDR3 is 12 residues. The CDR3 nucleotides read TGTGCCTGCCGCGGGAGTGGGGAGACCCAGTACTTC. This translates into CACRGSGETQYF.